Listed below are T cell receptor beta chains from one sample, sequenced in a study of shared clonotypes between healthy human individuals. Only in-frame clones appear in the TCRdb table, and some are missing; sequencing was by immunoSEQ multiplex PCR. This sample has over 2,000,000 clones, with over 85% found just once. The material sequenced was naive CD8+ T cells from PBMCs. These receptors were collected from a man aged 18 to 30 in good health. Some clones in this sample may be carry-over from other donors' samples. CDR3s include the opening cysteine and the closing phenylalanine or tryptophan. The D gene is left open where the match is weak. Only some rows state a clone size, as once, few, many or a class for expanded clones.

CDR3aa	CDR3nt	abundance	v_gene	j_gene	d_gene
CASSGGPWDEQYF	TGTGCCAGCAGCGGGGGGCCATGGGACGAGCAGTACTTC	NA	TRBV9	TRBJ2-7	NA
CSVEDLGIARGEQYF	TGCAGCGTTGAAGATCTCGGGATTGCGAGGGGGGAGCAGTACTTC	NA	TRBV29-1	TRBJ2-7	NA
CASSLGAGGPLTDTQYF	TGTGCCAGCAGCTTGGGAGCGGGAGGGCCTCTCACAGATACGCAGTATTTT	NA	TRBV5-6	TRBJ2-3	TRBD2
CASSPFGGAIGYGYTF	TGTGCCAGTAGTCCCTTTGGGGGGGCGATCGGCTATGGCTACACCTTC	once	TRBV19	TRBJ1-2	NA
CATSSTLGQLAKNIQYF	TGTGCCACCAGCTCAACCCTGGGACAGTTAGCCAAAAACATTCAGTACTTC	NA	TRBV15	TRBJ2-4	TRBD1
CASSLVSGPYLDSPQETQYF	TGTGCCAGCAGCTTAGTGTCAGGGCCGTATTTGGACTCGCCCCAAGAGACCCAGTACTTC	NA	TRBV7-8	TRBJ2-5	NA
CASSLDSRFYGYTF	TGTGCCAGCAGCTTAGATTCGCGCTTCTATGGCTACACCTTC	once	TRBV7-9	TRBJ1-2	NA
CASSRVAGGPPYEQYF	TGTGCCAGCAGCCGCGTGGCGGGAGGGCCTCCCTACGAGCAGTACTTC	NA	TRBV7-2	TRBJ2-7	TRBD2
CASSLVLAFF	TGTGCCAGCAGCTTAGTACTTGCTTTCTTT	few	TRBV7-9	TRBJ1-1	NA
CASSIAGPSYEQYF	TGTGCCAGTAGTATAGCAGGACCCTCCTACGAGCAGTACTTC	NA	TRBV19	TRBJ2-7	NA
CASSQVKGGYTGELFF	TGCGCCAGCAGCCAAGTAAAGGGGGGATACACCGGGGAGCTGTTTTTT	NA	TRBV4-3	TRBJ2-2	NA
CASSLEVGRAYEQYF	TGTGCCAGCAGCTTAGAGGTGGGACGTGCCTACGAGCAGTACTTC	NA	TRBV7-9	TRBJ2-7	NA
CASSLALGGANYGYTF	TGTGCCAGCAGCTTGGCGTTGGGGGGCGCAAACTATGGCTACACCTTC	NA	TRBV5-6	TRBJ1-2	NA
CASSPTTLSSGNTIYF	TGTGCCAGCAGTCCCACGACACTCTCCTCTGGAAACACCATATATTTT	NA	TRBV6-6	TRBJ1-3	NA
CASSPAPGTARGSYEQYF	TGTGCCAGCAGCCCGGCTCCCGGGACGGCTAGGGGATCCTACGAGCAGTACTTC	NA	TRBV7-9	TRBJ2-7	NA
CSDLDSCSEAFF	TGCAGCGACCTGGACTCGTGTTCTGAAGCTTTCTTT	NA	TRBV29-1	TRBJ1-1	NA
CASSERRIGEVSGANVLTF	TGTGCCAGCAGTGAGAGACGGATCGGGGAGGTTTCTGGGGCCAACGTCCTGACTTTC	NA	TRBV6-4	TRBJ2-6	NA
CASSESGSLANTGELFF	TGTGCCAGCAGTGAATCCGGGAGTCTTGCGAACACCGGGGAGCTGTTTTTT	NA	TRBV2	TRBJ2-2	NA
CASSPLIQGPQHF	TGTGCCAGCAGCCCCCTCATCCAGGGGCCCCAGCATTTT	NA	TRBV7-2	TRBJ1-5	NA
CASSLRSGRALYEQYF	TGTGCCAGCTCACTCCGGAGCGGGAGGGCCCTCTACGAGCAGTACTTC	NA	TRBV18	TRBJ2-7	TRBD2
CASSTLAGPMDEQFF	TGTGCCAGCAGCACGCTAGCGGGACCGATGGATGAGCAGTTCTTC	NA	TRBV7-9	TRBJ2-1	TRBD2
CASSLSGYTEAFF	TGTGCCAGCAGTTTATCGGGATACACTGAAGCTTTCTTT	NA	TRBV27	TRBJ1-1	NA